This record looks at one T cell receptor beta chain sequence and its context. Produced via immunoSEQ multiplex PCR; TCRdb's table is partial and in-frame only. Of roughly 100,000 clones listed, roughly 91% are singletons. V dropped 2 bases and J dropped 5 bases, with 12 bases sitting between them. The CDR3 length is 14 residues. The germline V gene encodes CDR1 SNHLY and CDR2 FYNNEI. This sample was taken from a study of T cell responses to AZD1222 COVID-19 vaccine. This chain links TRBV2 with TRBJ2-5; D uncertain. The starting material was peripheral blood, obtained on day 0 of AZD1222 vaccination. The TCR originated in an adult in good health. The CDR3 nucleotides are TGTGCCAGCAGTGAAAATGGCTACCCGGAGACCCAGTACTTC. It specifies CASSENGYPETQYF.